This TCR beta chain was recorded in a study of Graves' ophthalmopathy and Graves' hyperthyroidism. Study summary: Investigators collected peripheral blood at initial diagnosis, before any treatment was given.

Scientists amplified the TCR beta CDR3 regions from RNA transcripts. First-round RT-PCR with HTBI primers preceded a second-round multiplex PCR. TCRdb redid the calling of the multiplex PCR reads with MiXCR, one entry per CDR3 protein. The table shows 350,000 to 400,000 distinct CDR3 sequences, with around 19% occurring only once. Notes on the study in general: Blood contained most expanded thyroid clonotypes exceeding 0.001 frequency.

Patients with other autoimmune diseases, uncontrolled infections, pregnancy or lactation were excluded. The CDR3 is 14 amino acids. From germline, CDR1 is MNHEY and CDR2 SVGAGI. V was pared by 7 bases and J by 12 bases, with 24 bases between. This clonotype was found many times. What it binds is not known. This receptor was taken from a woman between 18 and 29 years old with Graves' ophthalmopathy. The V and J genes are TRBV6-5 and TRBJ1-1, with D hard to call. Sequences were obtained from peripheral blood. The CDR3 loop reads CASKVGLTSGISFF. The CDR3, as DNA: TGTGCCAGCAAAGTGGGTTTAACCTCCGGGATCTCTTTCTTT.